This TCR beta chain was recovered during a study of blood T cell repertoires in COVID-19. This clone was observed at least ten times. The data were produced by immunoSEQ multiplex PCR, yet TCRdb's version contains in-frame clones alone and is incomplete. The top ten hold roughly 4% of the sample, which has 200,000 to 250,000 clones, under 85% seen once. Germline V CDR1 and CDR2: SNHLY, FYNNEI. Trimming left V 6 bases short and J 3 bases short, with 8 bases between. This CDR3 is built from 12 residues. The V call is TRBV2, the J call TRBJ1-1; no reliable D call. The sample was peripheral blood. The receptor was derived from a woman between 35 and 50 years old with active or convalescent COVID-19. The CDR3 reads CASRNGYTEAFF. The CDR3 region has the DNA TGTGCCAGCAGGAACGGGTACACTGAAGCTTTCTTT.